One sample yielded the 11 T cell receptor beta chains listed below, sequenced in a study of blood T cell repertoires in COVID-19. TCRdb keeps only in-frame clones here, not all; method: immunoSEQ multiplex PCR. The sample carries under 250,000 clones, 84% recorded once. The sample consisted of peripheral blood. The receptors come from a woman aged 60-70 years with acute or convalescent COVID-19.

The rearrangement joins TRBV5-6 to TRBJ2-3; no firm D call. This CDR3 has 14 residues. V lost 0 bases and J lost 0, with 5 bases in between. Germline loops: CDR1 SGHDT, CDR2 YYEEEE. This CDR3 is CASSLARSTDTQYF. In nucleotides, the CDR3 is TGTGCCAGCAGCTTGGCTAGAAGCACAGATACGCAGTATTTT.

This clone has just a few counts. CDR3 in amino acids: CASSQDREAFF. The CDR3 nucleotides are TGTGCCAGCTCACAGGACAGGGAAGCTTTCTTT. The gene calls are TRBV18 and TRBJ1-1; 7 bases line up with TRBD1. The CDR3 is 11 amino acids. Germline V gene data show CDR1 as KGHSH and CDR2 as LQKENI. Trimming removed 4 bases from V and 8 bases from J; junction bases left unmatched: 1.

This chain joins TRBV19 and TRBJ1-2; maybe TRBD1 (6 bases). The germline V gene encodes CDR1 LNHDA and CDR2 SQIVND (reference sequence). There are 14 residues in the CDR3. Trimming removed 5 bases from V and 0 bases from J, with 10 bases in between. This chain's CDR3 is CASSPDRTNYGYTF. CDR3 nucleotide sequence: TGTGCCAGTAGTCCCGACAGGACTAACTATGGCTACACCTTC.

The gene calls are TRBV7-9 and TRBJ2-5, with 8 positions matching TRBD1. V was clipped by 3 bases and J by 2 bases; unmatched bases: 2. Per the germline V gene, CDR1 is SEHNR and CDR2 is FQNEAQ (reference sequence). There are 14 residues in the CDR3. The CDR3 region is CASSFDRGQETQYF. The CDR3 coding sequence is TGTGCCAGCAGCTTTGACAGGGGTCAAGAGACCCAGTACTTC. The whole variable domain, filled in from reference TRBV7-9 and TRBJ2-5, reads DTGVSQNPRHKITKRGQNVTFRCDPISEHNRLYWYRQTLGQGPEFLTYFQNEAQLEKSRLLSDRFSAERPKGSFSTLEIQRTEQGDSAMYLCASSFDRGQETQYFGPGTRLLVL.

This CDR3 reads CASTTGYFPGYTF. The CDR3 DNA sequence: TGTGCCAGCACTACAGGGTATTTCCCTGGCTACACCTTC. This chain uses TRBV6-5 with TRBJ1-2; possibly TRBD1 for D (6 bases). From germline, CDR1 is MNHEY and CDR2 SVGAGI. There are 13 residues in the CDR3. V shed 7 bases and J shed 7 bases, with 16 bases lying between them.

This clone was picked up one time. The chain couples TRBV28 to TRBJ1-4, with 7 positions matching TRBD1. The length of the CDR3 is 13 residues. The germline V gene has CDR1 MDHEN and CDR2 SYDVKM. With 5 bases clipped from V and 4 bases from J, the junction kept 1 base outside the gene matches. The CDR3 DNA sequence: TGTGCCAGCAGTACAGGGGATAATGAAAAACTGTTTTTT. Its translation: CASSTGDNEKLFF. Variable domain in full (rest from reference TRBV28 and TRBJ1-4): DVKVTQSSRYLVKRTGEKVFLECVQDMDHENMFWYRQDPGLGLRLIYFSYDVKMKEKGDIPEGYSVSREKKERFSLILESASTNQTSMYLCASSTGDNEKLFFGSGTQLSVL.

This clone was counted once. The V and J genes are TRBV2 and TRBJ1-5, with 9 nucleotides matching TRBD1. The CDR3 has 16 amino acids. Trimming at V came to 6 bases and at J to 7 bases, leaving 13 bases not matched to a gene. Germline CDR1 is SNHLY and CDR2 is FYNNEI. CDR3 residues: CASRRRGTGIEQPQHF. As DNA, the CDR3 is TGTGCCAGCAGACGTCGTGGGACAGGGATTGAGCAGCCCCAGCATTTT.

The rearrangement joins TRBV6-5 to TRBJ1-4, with 11 bases identical to TRBD1. This CDR3 comprises 14 residues. V was clipped by 6 bases and J by 8 bases; unmatched bases: 5. Germline lookup yields CDR1 MNHEY and CDR2 SVGAGI. The CDR3 coding sequence is TGTGCCAGCAGCCAGGGACAGGGGGGCGAAAAACTGTTTTTT. Translation gives CASSQGQGGEKLFF.

The rearrangement uses TRBV5-6 and TRBJ2-4; 7 bases are shared with TRBD1. Germline loops: CDR1 SGHDT, CDR2 YYEEEE. V trimming: 7 bases; J trimming: 2 bases; junction bases outside the gene matches: 9. The CDR3 totals 15 residues. The CDR3 loop reads CASGNRGVTKNIQYF. CDR3 coding DNA: TGTGCCAGCGGCAACAGGGGAGTGACCAAAAACATTCAGTACTTC. The variable domain in full, with the rest retrieved from reference TRBV5-6 and TRBJ2-4, is DAGVTQSPTHLIKTRGQQVTLRCSPKSGHDTVSWYQQALGQGPQFIFQYYEEEERQRGNFPDRFSGHQFPNYSSELNVNALLLGDSALYLCASGNRGVTKNIQYFGAGTRLSVL.

V usage is TRBV5-1 and J usage is TRBJ2-7; possible D gene TRBD1, 5 bases. The germline gives CDR1 SGHRS, CDR2 YFSETQ. The CDR3 sequence is 14 residues long. The V gene lost 0 bases and the J gene lost 2 bases, with 9 bases spanning the gap. This CDR3 is CASSLGQPPYEQYF. The CDR3 bases are TGCGCCAGCAGCTTGGGACAGCCGCCCTACGAGCAGTACTTC.

About this clone itself: The identical CDR3 is also encoded by other nucleotide sequences in the sample. V usage is TRBV9 and J usage is TRBJ1-3, with TRBD1 as a possible D gene (6 bases). V was shortened by 2 bases and J by 0 bases, with 6 bases between the two germline ends. This CDR3 spans 14 amino acids. Per the germline V gene, CDR1 is SGDLS and CDR2 is YYNGEE. CDR3 sequence reads: CASSVDSSGNTIYF. The CDR3 nucleotides are TGTGCCAGCAGCGTGGACAGCTCTGGAAACACCATATATTTT.